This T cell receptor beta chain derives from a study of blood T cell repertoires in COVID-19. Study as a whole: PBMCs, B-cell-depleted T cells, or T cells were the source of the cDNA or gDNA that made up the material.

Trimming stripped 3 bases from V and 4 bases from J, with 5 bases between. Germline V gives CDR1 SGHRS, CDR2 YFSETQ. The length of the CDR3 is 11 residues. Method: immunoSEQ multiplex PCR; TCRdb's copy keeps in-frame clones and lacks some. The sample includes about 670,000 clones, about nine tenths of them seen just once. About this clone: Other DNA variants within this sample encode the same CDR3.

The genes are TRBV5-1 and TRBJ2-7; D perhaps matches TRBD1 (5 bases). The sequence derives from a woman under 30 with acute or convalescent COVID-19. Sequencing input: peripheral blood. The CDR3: CASSSGYEQYF. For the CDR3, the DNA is TGCGCCAGCAGCTCAGGGTACGAGCAGTACTTC. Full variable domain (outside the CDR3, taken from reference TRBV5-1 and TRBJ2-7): KAGVTQTPRYLIKTRGQQVTLSCSPISGHRSVSWYQQTPGQGLQFLFEYFSETQRNKGNFPGRFSGRQFSNSRSEMNVSTLELGDSALYLCASSSGYEQYFGPGTRLTVT.